The clone carrying this T cell receptor (beta chain) was counted ten times or more. No antigen is known for it. The CDR3 extends 3 residues past the end of the read, so its final part is completed from the germline J gene. This entry belongs to a study of T cell clonality in common variable immunodeficiency. Study observations and caveats: TCRbeta clonality was increased in CVID versus healthy controls. Common variable immunodeficiency TCR beta sequences reportedly had fewer deletions and N-nucleotide insertions. Fewer TCRbeta clones were shared among CVID subjects than controls.

Sequencing input was equivalent genomic DNA from CVID and controls. Libraries were prepared by immunoSEQ multiplex PCR; TCRdb keeps only in-frame clonotypes and omits some of them. The counts give some 25,000 clones, none of them seen only once; roughly 9.6% is held by the top ten. The ends lost 3 bases at V and 4 bases at J; junction bases unmatched: 5. Per the germline V gene, CDR1 is KGHSH and CDR2 is LQKENI. The CDR3 is 16 amino acids. Donors gave roughly 5 to 9 ml heparinized peripheral whole blood. Sequencing was done on a sample of peripheral blood mononuclear cells. V is TRBV18 and J is TRBJ2-2; 10 bases are shared with TRBD1. The sequence came from a human donor with common variable immunodeficiency. This CDR3 reads CASSPTGTGATGELFF. The part of the CDR3 DNA that was read is TGTGCCAGCTCACCTACCGGGACAGGGGCCACCGGGGAG.